Detailed here is one T cell receptor beta chain. Germline loops: CDR1 SGHTA, CDR2 FQGNSA. Trimming took 5 bases from V and 5 from J; bases not matched to a gene: 9. There are 14 residues in the CDR3. This specimen belongs to a study of shared T cell receptors in the human thymus. This table comes from immunoSEQ multiplex PCR, and its TCRdb copy is limited to in-frame clones, with some not included. The table shows some 720,000 clones, with over 75% occurring only once. The same data also contributed to another study, on human thymus T cells. This second study notes: Healthy Finnish infants having corrective surgery for congenital heart defects served as donors. Resected material from corrective heart surgery provided the thymus tissue analysed. Usage of V and J genes appeared biased in thymic and blood repertoires. Highly overlapping thymic repertoires in unrelated individuals were reported by related research.

Sequenced input: thymocytes. The rearrangement uses TRBV7-2 and TRBJ2-7; 7 positions agree with TRBD2. The receptor was derived from a boy in the first two years of life with a congenital heart defect. The CDR3 loop is CASSPQSGINEQYF. The DNA of the CDR3 is TGTGCCAGCAGCCCTCAGAGCGGGATCAACGAGCAGTACTTC.